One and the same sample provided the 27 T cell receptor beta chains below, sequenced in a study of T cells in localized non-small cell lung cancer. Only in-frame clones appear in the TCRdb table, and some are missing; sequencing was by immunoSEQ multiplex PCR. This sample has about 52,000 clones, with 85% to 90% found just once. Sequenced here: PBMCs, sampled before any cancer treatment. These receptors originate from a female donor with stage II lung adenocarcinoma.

The CDR3 region is CASKGRDTEAFF. The CDR3 DNA is TGTGCCAGCAAAGGCCGGGACACTGAAGCTTTCTTT. This chain joins TRBV6-6 and TRBJ1-1; D remains ambiguous. V gave up 7 bases and J gave up 3 bases, with 9 bases separating them. This CDR3 region has 12 residues. CDR1 and CDR2 (germline): MNHNY, SVGAGI (reference sequence).

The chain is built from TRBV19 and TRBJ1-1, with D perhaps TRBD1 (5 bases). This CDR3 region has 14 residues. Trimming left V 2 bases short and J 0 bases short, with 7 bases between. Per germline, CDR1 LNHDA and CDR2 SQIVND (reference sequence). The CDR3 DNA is TGTGCCAGTAGTATACGAGGGGTGAACACTGAAGCTTTCTTT. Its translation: CASSIRGVNTEAFF.

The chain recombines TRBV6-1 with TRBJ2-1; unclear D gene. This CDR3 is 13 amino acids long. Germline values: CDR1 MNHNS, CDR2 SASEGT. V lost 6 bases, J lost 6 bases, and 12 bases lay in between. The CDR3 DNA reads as TGTGCCAGCAGCGCCCTGGGCGGCAATGAGCAGTTCTTC. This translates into CASSALGGNEQFF.

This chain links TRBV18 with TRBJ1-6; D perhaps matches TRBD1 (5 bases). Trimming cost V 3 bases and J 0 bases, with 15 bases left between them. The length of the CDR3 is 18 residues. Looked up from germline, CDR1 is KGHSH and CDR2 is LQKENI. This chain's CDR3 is CASSPDTEMSSYNSPLHF. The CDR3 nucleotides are TGTGCCAGCTCACCGGACACCGAGATGAGCTCCTATAATTCACCCCTCCACTTT. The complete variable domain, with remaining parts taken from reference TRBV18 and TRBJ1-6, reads NAGVMQNPRHLVRRRGQEARLRCSPMKGHSHVYWYRQLPEEGLKFMVYLQKENIIDESGMPKERFSAEFPKEGPSILRIQQVVRGDSAAYFCASSPDTEMSSYNSPLHFGNGTRLTVT.

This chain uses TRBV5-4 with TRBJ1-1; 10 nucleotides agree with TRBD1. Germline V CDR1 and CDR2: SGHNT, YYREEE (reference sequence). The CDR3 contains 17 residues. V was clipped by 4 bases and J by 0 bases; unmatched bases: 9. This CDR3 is CASSMGQGPGMNTEAFF. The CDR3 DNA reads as TGTGCCAGCAGCATGGGACAGGGGCCGGGAATGAACACTGAAGCTTTCTTT.

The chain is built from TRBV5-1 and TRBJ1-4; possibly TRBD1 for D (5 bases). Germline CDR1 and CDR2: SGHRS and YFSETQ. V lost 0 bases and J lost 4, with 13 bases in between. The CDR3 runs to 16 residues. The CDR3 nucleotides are TGCGCCAGCAGCTTGGGTATACAGGCCAATAATGAAAAACTGTTTTTT. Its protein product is CASSLGIQANNEKLFF.

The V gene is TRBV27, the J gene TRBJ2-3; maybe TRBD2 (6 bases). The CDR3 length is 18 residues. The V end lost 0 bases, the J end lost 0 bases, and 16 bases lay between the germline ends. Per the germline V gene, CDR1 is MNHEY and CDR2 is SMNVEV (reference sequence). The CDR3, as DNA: TGTGCCAGCAGTTTATCTAGCGGATATCTTACTAGCACAGATACGCAGTATTTT. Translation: CASSLSSGYLTSTDTQYF.

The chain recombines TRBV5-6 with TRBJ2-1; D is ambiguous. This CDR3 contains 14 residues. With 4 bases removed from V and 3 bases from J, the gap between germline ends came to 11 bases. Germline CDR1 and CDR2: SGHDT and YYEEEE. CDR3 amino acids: CASSLYLNYNEQFF. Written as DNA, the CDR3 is TGTGCCAGCAGCCTCTACCTTAACTACAATGAGCAGTTCTTC.

The CDR3 protein is CASSPLDRNFDTGELFF. In DNA, the CDR3 is TGTGCCAGCAGCCCCCTAGACAGAAACTTTGACACCGGGGAGCTGTTTTTT. This sequence joins TRBV14 and TRBJ2-2; maybe TRBD1 (5 bases). This CDR3 comprises 17 residues. Germline CDR1 is SGHDN and CDR2 is FVKESK. V was shortened by 4 bases and J by 3 bases, with 18 bases between the two germline ends.

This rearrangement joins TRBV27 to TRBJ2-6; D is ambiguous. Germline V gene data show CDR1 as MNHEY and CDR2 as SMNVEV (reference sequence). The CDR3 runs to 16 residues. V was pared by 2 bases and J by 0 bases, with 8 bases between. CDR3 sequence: CASSLVVGSGANVLTF. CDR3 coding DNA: TGTGCCAGCAGTTTAGTGGTCGGCTCTGGGGCCAACGTCCTGACTTTC. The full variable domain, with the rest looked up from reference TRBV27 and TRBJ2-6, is EAQVTQNPRYLITVTGKKLTVTCSQNMNHEYMSWYRQDPGLGLRQIYYSMNVEVTDKGDVPEGYKVSRKEKRNFPLILESPSPNQTSLYFCASSLVVGSGANVLTFGAGSRLTVL.

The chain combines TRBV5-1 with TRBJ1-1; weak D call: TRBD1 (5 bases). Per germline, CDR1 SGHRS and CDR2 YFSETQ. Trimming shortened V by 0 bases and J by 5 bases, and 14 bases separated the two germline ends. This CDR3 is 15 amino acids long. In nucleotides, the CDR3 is TGCGCCAGCAGCTTGGCGGGACCTGACAGAACTGAAGCTTTCTTT. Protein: CASSLAGPDRTEAFF.

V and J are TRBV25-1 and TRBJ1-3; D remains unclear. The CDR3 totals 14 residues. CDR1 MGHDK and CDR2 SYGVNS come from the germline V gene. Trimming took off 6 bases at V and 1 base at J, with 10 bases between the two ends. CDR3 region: CASSETQSGNTIYF. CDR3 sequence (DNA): TGTGCCAGCAGCGAAACCCAATCTGGAAACACCATATATTTT.

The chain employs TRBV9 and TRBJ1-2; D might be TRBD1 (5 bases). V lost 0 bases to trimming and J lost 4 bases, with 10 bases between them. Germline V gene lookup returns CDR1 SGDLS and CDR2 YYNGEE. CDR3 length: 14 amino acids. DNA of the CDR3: TGTGCCAGCAGCGTAGGGGGCGAAGGCTATGGCTACACCTTC. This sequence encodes CASSVGGEGYGYTF.

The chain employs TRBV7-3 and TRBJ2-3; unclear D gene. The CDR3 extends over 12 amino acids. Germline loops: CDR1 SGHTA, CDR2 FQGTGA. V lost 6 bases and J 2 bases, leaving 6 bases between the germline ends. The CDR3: CASSHVTDTQYF. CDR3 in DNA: TGTGCCAGCAGTCACGTCACAGATACGCAGTATTTT. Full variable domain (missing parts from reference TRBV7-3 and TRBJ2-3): GAGVSQTPSNKVTEKGKYVELRCDPISGHTALYWYRQSLGQGPEFLIYFQGTGAADDSGLPNDRFFAVRPEGSVSTLKIQRTERGDSAVYLCASSHVTDTQYFGPGTRLTVL.

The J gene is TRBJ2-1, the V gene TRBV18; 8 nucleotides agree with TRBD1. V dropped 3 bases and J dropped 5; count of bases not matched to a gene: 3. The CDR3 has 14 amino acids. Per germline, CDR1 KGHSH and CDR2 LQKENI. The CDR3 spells CASSPLDRDNEQFF. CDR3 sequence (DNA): TGTGCCAGCTCACCCCTGGACAGGGACAATGAGCAGTTCTTC.

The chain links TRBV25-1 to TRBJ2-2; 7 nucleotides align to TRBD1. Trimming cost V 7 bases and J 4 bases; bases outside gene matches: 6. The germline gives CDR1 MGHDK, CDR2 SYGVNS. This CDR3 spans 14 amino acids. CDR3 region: CASKRDSPTGELFF. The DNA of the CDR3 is TGTGCCAGCAAACGGGACAGCCCCACCGGGGAGCTGTTTTTT.

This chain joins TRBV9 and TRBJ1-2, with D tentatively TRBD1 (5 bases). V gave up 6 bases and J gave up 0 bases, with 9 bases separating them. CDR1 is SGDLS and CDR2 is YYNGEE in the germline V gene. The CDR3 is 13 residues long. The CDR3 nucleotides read TGTGCCAGCAACCAGGGAGCTAACTATGGCTACACCTTC. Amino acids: CASNQGANYGYTF. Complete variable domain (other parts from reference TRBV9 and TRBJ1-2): DSGVTQTPKHLITATGQRVTLRCSPRSGDLSVYWYQQSLDQGLQFLIQYYNGEERAKGNILERFSAQQFPDLHSELNLSSLELGDSALYFCASNQGANYGYTFGSGTRLTVV.

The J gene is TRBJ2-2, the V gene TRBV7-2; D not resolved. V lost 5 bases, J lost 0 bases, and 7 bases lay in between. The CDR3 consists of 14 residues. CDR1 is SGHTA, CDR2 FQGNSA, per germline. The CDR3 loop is CASSPGPNTGELFF. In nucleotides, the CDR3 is TGTGCCAGCAGCCCGGGCCCGAACACCGGGGAGCTGTTTTTT.

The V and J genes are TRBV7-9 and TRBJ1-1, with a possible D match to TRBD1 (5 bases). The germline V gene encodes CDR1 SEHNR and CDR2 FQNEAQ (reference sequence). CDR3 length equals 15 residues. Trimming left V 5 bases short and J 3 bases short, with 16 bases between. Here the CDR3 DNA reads TGTGCCAGCAGCCAAAAGGAGGGGTTAGACACTGAAGCTTTCTTT. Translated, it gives CASSQKEGLDTEAFF.

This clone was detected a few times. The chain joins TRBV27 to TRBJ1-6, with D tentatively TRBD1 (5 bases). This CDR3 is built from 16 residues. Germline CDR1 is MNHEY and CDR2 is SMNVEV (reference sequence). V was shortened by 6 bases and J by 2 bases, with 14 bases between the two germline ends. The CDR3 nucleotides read TGTGCCAGCAGCTCCCCGTTGGGGCCCTATAATTCACCCCTCCACTTT. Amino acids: CASSSPLGPYNSPLHF.

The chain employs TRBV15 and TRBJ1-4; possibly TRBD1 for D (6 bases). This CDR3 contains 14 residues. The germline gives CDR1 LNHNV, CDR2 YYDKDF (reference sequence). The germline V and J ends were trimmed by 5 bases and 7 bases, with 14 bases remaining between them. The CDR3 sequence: CATSSLTGGEKLFF. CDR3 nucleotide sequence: TGTGCCACCAGCTCACTGACAGGCGGTGAAAAACTGTTTTTT.

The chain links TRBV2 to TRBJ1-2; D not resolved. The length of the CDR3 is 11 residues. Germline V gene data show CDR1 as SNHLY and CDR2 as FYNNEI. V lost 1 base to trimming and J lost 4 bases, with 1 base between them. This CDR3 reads CASSEGYGYTF. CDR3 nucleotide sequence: TGTGCCAGCAGTGAAGGCTATGGCTACACCTTC.

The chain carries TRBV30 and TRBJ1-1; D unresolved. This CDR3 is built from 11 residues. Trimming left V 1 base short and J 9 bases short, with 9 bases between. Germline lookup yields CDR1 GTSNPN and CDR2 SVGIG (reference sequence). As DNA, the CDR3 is TGTGCCTGGAGTGGCGGGTCTCAAGCTTTCTTT. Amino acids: CAWSGGSQAFF.

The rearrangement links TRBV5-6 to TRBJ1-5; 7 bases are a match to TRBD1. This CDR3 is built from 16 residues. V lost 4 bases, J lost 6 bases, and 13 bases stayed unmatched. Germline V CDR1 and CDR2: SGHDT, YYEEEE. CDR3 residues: CASSQRQGGLTQPQHF. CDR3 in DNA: TGTGCCAGCAGCCAAAGACAGGGTGGTCTAACTCAGCCCCAGCATTTT.

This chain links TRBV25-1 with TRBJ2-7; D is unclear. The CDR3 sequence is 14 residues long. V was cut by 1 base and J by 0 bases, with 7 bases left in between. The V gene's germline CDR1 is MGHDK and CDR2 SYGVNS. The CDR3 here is CASSESQSSYEQYF. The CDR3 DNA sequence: TGTGCCAGCAGTGAATCTCAGAGCTCCTACGAGCAGTACTTC.

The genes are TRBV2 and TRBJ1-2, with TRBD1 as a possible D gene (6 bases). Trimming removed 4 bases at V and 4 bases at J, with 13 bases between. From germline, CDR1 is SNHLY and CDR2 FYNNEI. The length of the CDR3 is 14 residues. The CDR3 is CASSVGGASYGYTF. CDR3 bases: TGTGCCAGCAGTGTCGGGGGCGCGAGCTATGGCTACACCTTC.

The CDR3 loop reads CASSRTGIGYGYTF. CDR3 DNA sequence: TGTGCCAGCAGCCGAACAGGGATCGGCTATGGCTACACCTTC. The V gene is TRBV6-5, the J gene TRBJ1-2; TRBD1 might be the D (6 bases). This CDR3 region has 14 residues. Germline lookup yields CDR1 MNHEY and CDR2 SVGAGI. Trimming removed 6 bases at V and 4 bases at J, with 15 bases between.